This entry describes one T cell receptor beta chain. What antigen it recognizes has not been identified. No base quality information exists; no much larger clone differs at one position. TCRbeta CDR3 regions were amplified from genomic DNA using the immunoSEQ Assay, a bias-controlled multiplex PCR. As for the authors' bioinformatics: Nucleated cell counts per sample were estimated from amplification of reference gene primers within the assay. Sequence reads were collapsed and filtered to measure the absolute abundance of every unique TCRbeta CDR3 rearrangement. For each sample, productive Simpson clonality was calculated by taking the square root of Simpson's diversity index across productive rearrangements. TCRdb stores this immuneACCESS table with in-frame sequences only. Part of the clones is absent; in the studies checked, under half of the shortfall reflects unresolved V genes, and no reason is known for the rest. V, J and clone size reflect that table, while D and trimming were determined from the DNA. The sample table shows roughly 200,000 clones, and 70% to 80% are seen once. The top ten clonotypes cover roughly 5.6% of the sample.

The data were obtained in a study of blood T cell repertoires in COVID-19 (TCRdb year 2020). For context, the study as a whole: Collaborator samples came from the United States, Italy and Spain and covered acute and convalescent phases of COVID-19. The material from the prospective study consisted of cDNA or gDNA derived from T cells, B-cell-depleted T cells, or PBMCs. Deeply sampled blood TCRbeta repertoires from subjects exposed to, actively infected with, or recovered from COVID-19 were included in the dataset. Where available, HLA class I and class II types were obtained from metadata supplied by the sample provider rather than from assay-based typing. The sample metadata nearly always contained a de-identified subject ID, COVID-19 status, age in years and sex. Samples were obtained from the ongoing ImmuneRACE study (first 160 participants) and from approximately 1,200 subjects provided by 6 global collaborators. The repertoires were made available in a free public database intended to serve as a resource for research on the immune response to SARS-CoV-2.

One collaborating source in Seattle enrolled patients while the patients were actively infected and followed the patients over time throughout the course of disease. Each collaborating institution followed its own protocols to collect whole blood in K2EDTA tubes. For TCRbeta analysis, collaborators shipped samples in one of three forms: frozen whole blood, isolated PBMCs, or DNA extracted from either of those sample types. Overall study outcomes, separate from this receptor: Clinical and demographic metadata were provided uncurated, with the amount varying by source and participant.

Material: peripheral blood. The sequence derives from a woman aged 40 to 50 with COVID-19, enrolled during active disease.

The nucleotide sequence is given as TGTGCCAGCAGCTTAGCGGGGGGCCCCTACAATGAGCAGTTCTTC. Translated, it reads CASSLAGGPYNEQFF. This chain is built from TRBV27 and TRBJ2-1, with TRBD2 identical over 10 junction bases. From its cysteine to its phenylalanine, the CDR3 spans 15 amino acids. Left in the record is the CDR3 DNA by itself, 45 bases read in frame from the first base. CDR1 and CDR2 are read off the germline V gene (reference sequence) as MNHEY and SMNVEV. Ends trimmed: V by 6 bases, J by 2 bases; bases unmatched to a gene: 4.